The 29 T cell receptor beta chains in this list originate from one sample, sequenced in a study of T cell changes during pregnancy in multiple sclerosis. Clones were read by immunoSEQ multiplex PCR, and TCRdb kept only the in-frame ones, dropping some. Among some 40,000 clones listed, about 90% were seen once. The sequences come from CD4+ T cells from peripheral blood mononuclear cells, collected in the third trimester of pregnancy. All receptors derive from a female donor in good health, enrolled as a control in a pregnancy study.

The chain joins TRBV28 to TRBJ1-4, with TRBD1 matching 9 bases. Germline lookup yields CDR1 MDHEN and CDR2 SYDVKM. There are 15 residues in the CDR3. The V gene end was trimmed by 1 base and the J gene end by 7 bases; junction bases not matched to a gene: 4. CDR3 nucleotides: TGTGCCAGCAGTTTATTCAGGGGACAGGGTGAAAAACTGTTTTTT. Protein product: CASSLFRGQGEKLFF.

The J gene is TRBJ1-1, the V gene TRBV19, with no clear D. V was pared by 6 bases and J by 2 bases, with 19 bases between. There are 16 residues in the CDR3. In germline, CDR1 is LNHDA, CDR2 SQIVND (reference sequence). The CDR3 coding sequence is TGTGCCAGTAGCCCCAAGGTGGGAGTTATAAACACTGAAGCTTTCTTT. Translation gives CASSPKVGVINTEAFF.

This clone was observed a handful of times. CDR3 DNA sequence: TGTGCCAGCGCTACAGGGGCGCCGAATCAGCCCCAGCATTTT. Protein: CASATGAPNQPQHF. The V call is TRBV19, the J call TRBJ1-5; 7 nucleotides align to TRBD1. After removal of 9 bases from V and 4 bases from J, the junction contained 9 bases not matched to a gene. CDR3 length: 14 amino acids. CDR1 and CDR2 from the germline V gene are LNHDA and SQIVND (reference sequence).

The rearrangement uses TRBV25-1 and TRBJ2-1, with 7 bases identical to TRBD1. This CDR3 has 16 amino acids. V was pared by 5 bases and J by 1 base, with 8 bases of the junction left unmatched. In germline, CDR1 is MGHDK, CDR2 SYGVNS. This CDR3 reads CASSPFGQESYNEQFF. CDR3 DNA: TGTGCCAGCAGTCCGTTTGGACAGGAGTCCTACAATGAGCAGTTCTTC.

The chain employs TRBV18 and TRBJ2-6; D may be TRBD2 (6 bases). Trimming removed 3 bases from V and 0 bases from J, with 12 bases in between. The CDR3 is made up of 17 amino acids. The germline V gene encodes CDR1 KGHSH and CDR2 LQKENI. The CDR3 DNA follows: TGTGCCAGCTCACCCCGGGGGACGGACTCTGGGGCCAACGTCCTGACTTTC. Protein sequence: CASSPRGTDSGANVLTF. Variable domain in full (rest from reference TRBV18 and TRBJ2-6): NAGVMQNPRHLVRRRGQEARLRCSPMKGHSHVYWYRQLPEEGLKFMVYLQKENIIDESGMPKERFSAEFPKEGPSILRIQQVVRGDSAAYFCASSPRGTDSGANVLTFGAGSRLTVL.

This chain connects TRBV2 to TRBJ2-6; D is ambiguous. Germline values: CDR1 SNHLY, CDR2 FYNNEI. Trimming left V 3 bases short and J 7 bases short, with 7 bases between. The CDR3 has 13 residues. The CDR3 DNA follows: TGTGCCAGCAGTGACTTAGTAGCCAACGTCCTGACTTTC. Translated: CASSDLVANVLTF.

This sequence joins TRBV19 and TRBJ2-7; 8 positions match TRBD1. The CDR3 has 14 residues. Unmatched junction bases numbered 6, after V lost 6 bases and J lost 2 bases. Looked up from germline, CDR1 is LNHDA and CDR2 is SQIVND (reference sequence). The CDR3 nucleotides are TGTGCCAGTAGCAGACAGGGGTCCCCCTACGAGCAGTACTTC. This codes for CASSRQGSPYEQYF.

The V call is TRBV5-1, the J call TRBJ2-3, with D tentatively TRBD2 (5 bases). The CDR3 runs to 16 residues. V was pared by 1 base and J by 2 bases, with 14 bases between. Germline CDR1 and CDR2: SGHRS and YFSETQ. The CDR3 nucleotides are TGCGCCAGCAGCTTGCAGCGGAACGCGCCCACAGATACGCAGTATTTT. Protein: CASSLQRNAPTDTQYF.

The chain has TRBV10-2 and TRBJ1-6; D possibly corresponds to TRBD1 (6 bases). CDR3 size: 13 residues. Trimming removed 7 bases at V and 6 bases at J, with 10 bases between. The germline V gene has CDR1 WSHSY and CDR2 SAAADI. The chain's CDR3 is CASTGQFNSPLHF. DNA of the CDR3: TGCGCCAGCACTGGACAGTTTAATTCACCCCTCCACTTT.

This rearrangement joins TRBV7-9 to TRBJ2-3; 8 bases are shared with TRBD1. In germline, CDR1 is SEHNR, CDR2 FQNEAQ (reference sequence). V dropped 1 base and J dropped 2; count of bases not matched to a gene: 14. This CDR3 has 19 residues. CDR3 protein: CASSLGTGTGRFDTDTQYF. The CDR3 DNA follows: TGTGCCAGCAGCTTAGGGACCGGGACAGGTCGGTTTGACACAGATACGCAGTATTTT.

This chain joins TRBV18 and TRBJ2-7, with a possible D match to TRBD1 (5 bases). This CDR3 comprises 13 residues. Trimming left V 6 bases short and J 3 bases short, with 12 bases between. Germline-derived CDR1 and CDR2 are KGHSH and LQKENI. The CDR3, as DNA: TGTGCCAGCTCGCCAGACAGTTACTACGAGCAGTACTTC. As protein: CASSPDSYYEQYF.

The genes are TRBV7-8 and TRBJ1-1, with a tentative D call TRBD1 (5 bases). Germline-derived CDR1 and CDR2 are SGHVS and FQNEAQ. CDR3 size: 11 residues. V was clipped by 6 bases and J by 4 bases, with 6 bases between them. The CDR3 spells CASRGVTEAFF. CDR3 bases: TGTGCCAGCAGAGGGGTCACTGAAGCTTTCTTT.

The CDR3, as DNA: TGTGCCAGCAGTCCCACCCCGGGACAGGGTAACTACGAGCAGTACTTC. Encoded protein: CASSPTPGQGNYEQYF. The rearrangement joins TRBV6-6 to TRBJ2-7, with 9 bases lining up with TRBD1. J gave up 3 bases and V 5 bases, and 11 bases lay outside the gene matches. The CDR3 runs 16 residues. From germline, CDR1 is MNHNY and CDR2 SVGAGI (reference sequence).

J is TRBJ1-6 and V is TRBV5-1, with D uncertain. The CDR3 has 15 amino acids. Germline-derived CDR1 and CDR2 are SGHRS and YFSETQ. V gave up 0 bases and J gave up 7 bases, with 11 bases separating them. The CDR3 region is CASSLGGLGNSPLHF. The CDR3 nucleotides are TGCGCCAGCAGCTTGGGAGGGTTAGGGAATTCACCCCTCCACTTT.

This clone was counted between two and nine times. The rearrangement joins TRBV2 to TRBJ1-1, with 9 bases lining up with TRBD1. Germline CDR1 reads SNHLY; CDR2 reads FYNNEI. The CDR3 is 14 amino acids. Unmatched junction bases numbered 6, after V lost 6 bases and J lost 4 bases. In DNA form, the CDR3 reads TGTGCCAGCAGGACGACAGGGGGGGGCACTGAAGCTTTCTTT. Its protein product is CASRTTGGGTEAFF.

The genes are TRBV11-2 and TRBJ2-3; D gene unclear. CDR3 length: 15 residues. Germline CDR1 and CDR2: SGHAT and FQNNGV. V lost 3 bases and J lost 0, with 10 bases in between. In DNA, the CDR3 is TGTGCCAGCAGCTTGGCCTTCCCAAGCACAGATACGCAGTATTTT. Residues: CASSLAFPSTDTQYF.

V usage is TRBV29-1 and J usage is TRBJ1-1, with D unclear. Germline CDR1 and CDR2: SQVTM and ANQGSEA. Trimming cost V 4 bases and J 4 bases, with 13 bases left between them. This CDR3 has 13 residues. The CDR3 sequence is CSVGLGSFTEAFF. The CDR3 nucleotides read TGCAGCGTTGGGCTGGGCTCATTCACTGAAGCTTTCTTT.

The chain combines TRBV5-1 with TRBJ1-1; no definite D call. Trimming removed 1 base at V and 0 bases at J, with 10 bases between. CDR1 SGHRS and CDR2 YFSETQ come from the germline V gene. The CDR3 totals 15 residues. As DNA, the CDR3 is TGCGCCAGCAGCTTGATCTCGACTCTGAACACTGAAGCTTTCTTT. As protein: CASSLISTLNTEAFF.

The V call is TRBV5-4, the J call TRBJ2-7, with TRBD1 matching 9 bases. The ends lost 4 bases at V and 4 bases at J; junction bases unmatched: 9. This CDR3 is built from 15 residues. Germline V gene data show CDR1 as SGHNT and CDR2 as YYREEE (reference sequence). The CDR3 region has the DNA TGTGCCAGCAGCCCCGGGACAGGGATGGCGTACGAGCAGTACTTC. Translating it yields CASSPGTGMAYEQYF.

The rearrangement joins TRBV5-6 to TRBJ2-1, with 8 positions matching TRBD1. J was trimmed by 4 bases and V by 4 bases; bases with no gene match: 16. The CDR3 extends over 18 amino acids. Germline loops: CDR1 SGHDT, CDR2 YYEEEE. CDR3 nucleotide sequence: TGTGCCAGCAGCATATACACCCTAGACAGGGGATCATACAATGAGCAGTTCTTC. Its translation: CASSIYTLDRGSYNEQFF.

CDR3 in DNA: TGTGCTAGTGGAATAGAGGGGGGGACTGAAGCTTTCTTT. This sequence encodes CASGIEGGTEAFF. This chain connects TRBV12-5 to TRBJ1-1; possible D gene TRBD1, 6 bases. CDR1 and CDR2 from the germline V gene are LGHNT and FRNRAP. Trimming took off 6 bases at V and 5 bases at J, with 13 bases between the two ends. This CDR3 spans 13 amino acids.

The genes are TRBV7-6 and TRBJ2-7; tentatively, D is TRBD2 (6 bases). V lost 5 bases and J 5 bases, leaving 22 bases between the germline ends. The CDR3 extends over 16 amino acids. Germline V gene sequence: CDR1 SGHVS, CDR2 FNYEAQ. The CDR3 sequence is CASSLQLRAGLNEQYF. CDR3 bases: TGTGCCAGCAGCCTCCAGTTGAGAGCGGGCCTGAACGAGCAGTACTTC.

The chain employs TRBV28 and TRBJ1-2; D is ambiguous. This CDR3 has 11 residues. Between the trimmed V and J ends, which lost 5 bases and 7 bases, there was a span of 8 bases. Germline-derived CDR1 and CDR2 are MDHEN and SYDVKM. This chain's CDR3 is CASSNYGGYTF. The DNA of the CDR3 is TGTGCCAGCAGTAACTATGGTGGCTACACCTTC.

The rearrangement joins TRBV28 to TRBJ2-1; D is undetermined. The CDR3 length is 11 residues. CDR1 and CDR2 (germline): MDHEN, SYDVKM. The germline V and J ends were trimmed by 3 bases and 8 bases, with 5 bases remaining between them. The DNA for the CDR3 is TGTGCCAGCAGTTTGAGGCATGAGCAGTTCTTC. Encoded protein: CASSLRHEQFF.

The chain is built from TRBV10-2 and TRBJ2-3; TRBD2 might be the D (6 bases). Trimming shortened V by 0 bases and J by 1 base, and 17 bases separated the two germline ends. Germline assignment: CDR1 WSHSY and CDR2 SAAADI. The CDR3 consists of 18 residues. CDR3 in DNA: TGCGCCAGCAGTGAGTCGAGATGGGACGGGAGAGGCACAGATACGCAGTATTTT. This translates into CASSESRWDGRGTDTQYF.

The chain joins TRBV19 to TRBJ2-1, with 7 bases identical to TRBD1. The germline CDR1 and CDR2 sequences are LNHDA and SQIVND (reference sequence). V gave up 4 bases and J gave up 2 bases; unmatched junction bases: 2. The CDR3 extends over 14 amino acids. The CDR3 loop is CASSRGQPYNEQFF. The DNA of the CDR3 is TGTGCCAGTAGTAGGGGACAGCCCTACAATGAGCAGTTCTTC. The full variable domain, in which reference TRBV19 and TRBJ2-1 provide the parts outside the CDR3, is DGGITQSPKYLFRKEGQNVTLSCEQNLNHDAMYWYRQDPGQGLRLIYYSQIVNDFQKGDIAEGYSVSREKKESFPLTVTSAQKNPTAFYLCASSRGQPYNEQFFGPGTRLTVL.

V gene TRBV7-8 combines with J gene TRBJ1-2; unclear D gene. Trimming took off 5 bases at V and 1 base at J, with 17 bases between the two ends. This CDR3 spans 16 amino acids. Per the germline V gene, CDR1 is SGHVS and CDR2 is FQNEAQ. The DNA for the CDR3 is TGTGCCAGCAGCCAATACGCTATTCCCTTTAACTATGGCTACACCTTC. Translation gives CASSQYAIPFNYGYTF. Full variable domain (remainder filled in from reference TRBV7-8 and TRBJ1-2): GAGVSQSPRYKVAKRGQDVALRCDPISGHVSLFWYQQALGQGPEFLTYFQNEAQLDKSGLPSDRFFAERPEGSVSTLKIQRTQQEDSAVYLCASSQYAIPFNYGYTFGSGTRLTVV.

CDR3 residues: CAISPGQGGSSEAFF. Written as DNA, the CDR3 is TGTGCCATCAGTCCCGGACAGGGTGGGAGTTCTGAAGCTTTCTTT. The rearrangement links TRBV10-3 to TRBJ1-1, with 8 bases lining up with TRBD1. The germline CDR1 and CDR2 sequences are ENHRY and SYGVKD. The CDR3 has 15 residues. The V and J ends lost 5 bases and 6 bases, in that order; junction bases with no gene match: 11.

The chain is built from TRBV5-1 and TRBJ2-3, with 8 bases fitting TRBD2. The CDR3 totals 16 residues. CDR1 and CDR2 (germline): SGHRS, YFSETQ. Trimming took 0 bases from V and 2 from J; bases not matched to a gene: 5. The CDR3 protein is CASSLGAGGTTDTQYF. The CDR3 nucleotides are TGCGCCAGCAGCTTGGGGGCGGGGGGCACCACAGATACGCAGTATTTT.